This T cell receptor beta chain derives from a study of shared clonotypes between healthy human individuals. Concerning this clone: Its antigen is unidentified.

Overall study results and limits: Clonotypes that were shared across a few donors made up 4% to 6% of naive CD4 clonotypes.

In replicate PCRs of sorted subsets, approximately 210 ng DNA, about 29,000 T cell genomes, was used. Only in-frame clones appear in the TCRdb table, and some are missing; sequencing was by immunoSEQ multiplex PCR. The table shows about 1.5 million clones, with 95% to 99% occurring only once. CDR3 size: 15 residues. Germline-derived CDR1 and CDR2 are MGHRA and YSYEKL. Trimming removed 0 bases at V and 2 bases at J, with 11 bases between. The TCR comes from a man in his thirties or forties in good health. The sequenced sample consisted of naive CD4+ T cells sorted from blood. Subset meaning: CD45RA+ positively selected. The chain links TRBV4-1 to TRBJ2-7; D perhaps matches TRBD2 (5 bases). In DNA, the CDR3 is TGCGCCAGCAGCCAAGATCGTGGGGAGACCTACGAGCAGTACTTC. This encodes CASSQDRGETYEQYF.